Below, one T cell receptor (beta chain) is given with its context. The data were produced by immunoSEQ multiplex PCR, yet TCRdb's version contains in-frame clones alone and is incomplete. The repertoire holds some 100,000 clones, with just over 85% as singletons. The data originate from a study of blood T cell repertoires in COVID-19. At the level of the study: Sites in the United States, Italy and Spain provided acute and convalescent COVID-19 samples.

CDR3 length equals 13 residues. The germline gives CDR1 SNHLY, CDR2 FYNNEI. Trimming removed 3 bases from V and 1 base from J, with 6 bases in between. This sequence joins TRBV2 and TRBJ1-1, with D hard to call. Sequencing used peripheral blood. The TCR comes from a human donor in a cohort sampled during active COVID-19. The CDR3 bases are TGTGCCAGCAGTGATCCCCAGAACACTGAAGCTTTCTTT. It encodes CASSDPQNTEAFF.